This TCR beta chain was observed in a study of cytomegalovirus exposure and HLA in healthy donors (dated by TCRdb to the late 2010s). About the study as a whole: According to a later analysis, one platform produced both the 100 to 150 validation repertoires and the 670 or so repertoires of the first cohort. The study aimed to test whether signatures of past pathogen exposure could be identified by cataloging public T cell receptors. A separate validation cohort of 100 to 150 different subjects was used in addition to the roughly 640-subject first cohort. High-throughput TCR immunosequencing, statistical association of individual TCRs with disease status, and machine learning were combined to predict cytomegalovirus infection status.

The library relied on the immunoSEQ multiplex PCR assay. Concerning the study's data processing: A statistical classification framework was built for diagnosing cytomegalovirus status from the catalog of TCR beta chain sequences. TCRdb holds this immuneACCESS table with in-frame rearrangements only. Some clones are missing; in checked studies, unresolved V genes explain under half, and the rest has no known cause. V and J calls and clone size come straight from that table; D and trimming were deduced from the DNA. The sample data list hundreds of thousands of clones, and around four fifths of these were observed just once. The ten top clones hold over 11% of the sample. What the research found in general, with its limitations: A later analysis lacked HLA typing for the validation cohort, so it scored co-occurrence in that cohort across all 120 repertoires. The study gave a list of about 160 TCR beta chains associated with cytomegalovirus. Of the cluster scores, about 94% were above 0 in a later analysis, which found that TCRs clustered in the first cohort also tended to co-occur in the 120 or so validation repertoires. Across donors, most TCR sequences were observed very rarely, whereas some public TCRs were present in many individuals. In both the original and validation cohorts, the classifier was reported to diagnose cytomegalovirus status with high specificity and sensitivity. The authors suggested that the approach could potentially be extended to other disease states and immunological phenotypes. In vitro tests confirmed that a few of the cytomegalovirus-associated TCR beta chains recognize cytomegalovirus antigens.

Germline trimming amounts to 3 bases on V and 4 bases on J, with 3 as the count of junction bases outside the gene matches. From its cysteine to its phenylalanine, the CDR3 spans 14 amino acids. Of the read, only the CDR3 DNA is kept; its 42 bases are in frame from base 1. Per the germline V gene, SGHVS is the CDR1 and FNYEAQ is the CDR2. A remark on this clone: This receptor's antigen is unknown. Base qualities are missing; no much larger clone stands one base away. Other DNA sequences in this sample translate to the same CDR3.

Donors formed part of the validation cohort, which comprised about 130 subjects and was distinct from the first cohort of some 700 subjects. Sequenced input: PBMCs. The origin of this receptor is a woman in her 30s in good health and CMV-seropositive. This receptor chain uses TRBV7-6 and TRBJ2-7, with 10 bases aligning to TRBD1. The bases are TGTGCCAGCAGCTTTGGGACAGGGGCTTACGAGCAGTACTTC. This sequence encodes CASSFGTGAYEQYF. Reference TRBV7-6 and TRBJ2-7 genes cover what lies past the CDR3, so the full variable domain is GAGVSQSPRYKVTKRGQDVALRCDPISGHVSLYWYRQALGQGPEFLTYFNYEAQQDKSGLPNDRFSAERPEGSISTLTIQRTEQRDSAMYRCASSFGTGAYEQYFGPGTRLTVT.